This passage covers 14 T cell receptor beta chains from one sample sequenced in a study of cytomegalovirus exposure and HLA in healthy donors. 13 Jbeta primers and 60 Vbeta primers were used for the PCR. Sequenced by immunoSEQ multiplex PCR; TCRdb stores in-frame clones only, minus some. The data contain about 190,000 clones, about four fifths of them seen just once; the ten biggest clones take up 1.5% to 2%. The sample comprised PBMCs. The receptors originated from a man aged 18 to 35 in good health and CMV-seronegative.

The chain has TRBV9 and TRBJ2-7, with 8 bases identical to TRBD2. There are 13 residues in the CDR3. CDR1 and CDR2 from the germline V gene are SGDLS and YYNGEE. Losses at the gene ends were 3 bases for V and 7 bases for J; bases not matched to a gene: 6. CDR3 sequence reads: CASSAGLGGEQYF. The CDR3 nucleotides are TGTGCCAGCAGCGCGGGACTAGGGGGGGAGCAGTACTTC.

This chain joins TRBV11-3 and TRBJ2-3, with 8 bases that match TRBD2. The CDR3 has 16 residues. Germline-derived CDR1 and CDR2 are SGHNT and YENEEA. V lost 4 bases to trimming and J lost 0 bases; unmatched junction nucleotides: 6. The CDR3 nucleotides are TGTGCCAGCAGCTCTTCAGCGGGGGCTAGCACAGATACGCAGTATTTT. Translation gives CASSSSAGASTDTQYF.

This clone showed up just a few times. V gene TRBV19 combines with J gene TRBJ1-6; 9 nucleotides align to TRBD1. V shed 4 bases, J shed 9 bases, and the junction held 7 bases outside the gene matches. Germline V CDR1 and CDR2: LNHDA, SQIVND (reference sequence). There are 15 residues in the CDR3. In nucleotides, the CDR3 is TGTGCCAGTAGTACCCCGGGACAGGGAGTTTCACCCCTCCACTTT. Translation: CASSTPGQGVSPLHF.

This clone was seen just once. The rearrangement links TRBV13 to TRBJ2-7; TRBD1 is a possible D gene (6 bases). The V gene lost 5 bases and the J gene lost 0 bases, with 14 bases spanning the gap. The CDR3 spans 15 residues. From germline, CDR1 is PRHDT and CDR2 FYEKMQ (reference sequence). CDR3: CASSTPDSSSYEQYF. As DNA, the CDR3 is TGTGCCAGCAGCACCCCGGACAGCAGCTCCTACGAGCAGTACTTC.

V usage is TRBV30 and J usage is TRBJ1-6, with D hard to call. The CDR3 is 14 residues long. V lost 3 bases, J lost 10 bases, and 16 bases lay in between. Germline lookup yields CDR1 GTSNPN and CDR2 SVGIG (reference sequence). The CDR3 DNA sequence: TGTGCCTGGAGCCCGGACCCCTCGGGGTCACCCCTCCACTTT. Translating gives CAWSPDPSGSPLHF.

The rearrangement uses TRBV5-1 and TRBJ2-5, with 13 bases lining up with TRBD2. This CDR3 contains 16 residues. Trimming cost V 2 bases and J 3 bases; bases outside gene matches: 4. Germline V CDR1 and CDR2: SGHRS, YFSETQ. CDR3 nucleotides: TGCGCCAGCAGCTTCCCAGGACTAGCGGGAGAAGAGACCCAGTACTTC. Its protein is CASSFPGLAGEETQYF.

This clone has a single count. The chain uses TRBV5-4 and TRBJ2-4; unclear D gene. This CDR3 contains 13 residues. The ends were cut back, 4 bases at V and 0 bases at J, with 5 bases in the middle. Germline V gene sequence: CDR1 SGHNT, CDR2 YYREEE (reference sequence). CDR3 DNA sequence: TGTGCCAGCAGCGCGATAGCCAAAAACATTCAGTACTTC. Residues: CASSAIAKNIQYF.

The chain joins TRBV6-6 to TRBJ2-3; TRBD2 matches 7 bases. The V gene end was trimmed by 8 bases and the J gene end by 2 bases; junction bases not matched to a gene: 7. Germline V gives CDR1 MNHNY, CDR2 SVGAGI (reference sequence). The CDR3 consists of 14 residues. CDR3 in amino acids: CASGTGGSTDTQYF. In nucleotides, the CDR3 is TGTGCCAGCGGTACCGGGGGGTCCACAGATACGCAGTATTTT.

The chain links TRBV5-4 to TRBJ2-3; D possibly corresponds to TRBD1 (6 bases). V was trimmed by 4 bases and J by 0 bases, leaving 15 bases between them. Germline V gene lookup returns CDR1 SGHNT and CDR2 YYREEE (reference sequence). This CDR3 contains 16 residues. The CDR3 spells CASSPRDTPSTDTQYF. In DNA, the CDR3 is TGTGCCAGCAGCCCGAGGGACACCCCGAGCACAGATACGCAGTATTTT.

CDR3 residues: CASSYSFPGGNSPLHF. The CDR3 nucleotides are TGTGCCAGCAGTTACTCGTTCCCCGGGGGGAATTCACCCCTCCACTTT. The chain is built from TRBV6-5 and TRBJ1-6, with D tentatively TRBD1 (5 bases). CDR3 length equals 16 residues. Trimming removed 0 bases at V and 7 bases at J, with 13 bases between. Germline values: CDR1 MNHEY, CDR2 SVGAGI.

The chain recombines TRBV7-9 with TRBJ1-4, with D tentatively TRBD1 (6 bases). CDR3 length: 15 residues. CDR1 is SEHNR and CDR2 is FQNEAQ in the germline V gene (reference sequence). V lost 5 bases, J lost 2 bases, and 12 bases lay in between. CDR3 sequence reads: CASSPQGRTNEKLFF. The CDR3 DNA reads TGTGCCAGCAGCCCTCAGGGGCGCACTAATGAAAAACTGTTTTTT.

This clone appeared a few times. The gene calls are TRBV9 and TRBJ2-3; TRBD2 matches at 11 bases. J gave up 4 bases and V 0 bases, and 10 bases lay outside the gene matches. The germline CDR1 and CDR2 sequences are SGDLS and YYNGEE. This CDR3 is 18 amino acids long. The CDR3 DNA reads TGTGCCAGCAGCGTAGACAACGGGCTAGCGGGAGGAGCAGATACGCAGTATTTT. Residues: CASSVDNGLAGGADTQYF.

This clone was observed a few times. The chain has TRBV4-1 and TRBJ2-7; maybe TRBD1 (6 bases). Germline values: CDR1 MGHRA, CDR2 YSYEKL. V gave up 0 bases and J gave up 3 bases, with 15 bases separating them. This CDR3 is 16 amino acids long. CDR3 bases: TGCGCCAGCAGCCAAGATAGCACAGGGCCTGGCTACGAGCAGTACTTC. Its protein is CASSQDSTGPGYEQYF.

This clone has a single count. This chain joins TRBV7-8 and TRBJ2-3, with 8 bases that match TRBD2. The CDR3 spans 16 residues. CDR1 is SGHVS and CDR2 is FQNEAQ in the germline V gene. V lost 2 bases and J lost 1; bases outside the gene matches: 5. CDR3 DNA: TGTGCCAGCAGCTTATTCCGGGAGGGCGGCACAGATACGCAGTATTTT. It translates to CASSLFREGGTDTQYF.